A single sample is the source of the 29 T cell receptor beta chains below, sequenced in a study of shared clonotypes between healthy human individuals. Only in-frame clones appear in the TCRdb table, and some are missing; sequencing was by immunoSEQ multiplex PCR. The sample records 2.3 million or so clones, approximately 95% being singletons. Sample: naive CD4+ T cells from PBMCs. This sample's subset: CD45RA+ positively selected. The receptors originated from a man aged 18 to 35 in good health. Some clones in this sample may be carry-over from other donors' samples.

This clone was picked up one time. This rearrangement joins TRBV2 to TRBJ2-1; D not resolved. This CDR3 spans 14 amino acids. The V and J ends lost 5 bases and 7 bases respectively, with 15 bases between them. CDR1 is SNHLY, CDR2 FYNNEI, per germline. CDR3 DNA sequence: TGTGCCAGCAGTTTAGACCTAACTGTGAATGAGCAGTTCTTC. Translated: CASSLDLTVNEQFF. The full variable domain, in which reference TRBV2 and TRBJ2-1 provide the parts outside the CDR3, is EPEVTQTPSHQVTQMGQEVILRCVPISNHLYFYWYRQILGQKVEFLVSFYNNEISEKSEIFDDQFSVERPDGSNFTLKIRSTKLEDSAMYFCASSLDLTVNEQFFGPGTRLTVL.

This clone came up once. V gene TRBV7-8 combines with J gene TRBJ1-2; the D is unclear. V shed 5 bases and J shed 1 base, with 11 bases lying between them. This CDR3 has 14 amino acids. Germline CDR1 is SGHVS and CDR2 is FQNEAQ. In DNA form, the CDR3 reads TGTGCCAGCAGCCGGGCCGCAATTAACTATGGCTACACCTTC. Translation gives CASSRAAINYGYTF.

The chain is built from TRBV29-1 and TRBJ1-2; D ambiguous. CDR3 length: 13 residues. Deletions cut 2 bases from V and 6 bases from J, with 13 bases between. Per the germline V gene, CDR1 is SQVTM and CDR2 is ANQGSEA. CDR3 sequence reads: CSVELSQRNGYTF. For the CDR3, the DNA is TGCAGCGTTGAATTGTCCCAGCGTAATGGCTACACCTTC.

The CDR3 loop reads CASSLGTPHQPQHF. The CDR3, as DNA: TGTGCCAGCAGCCTGGGGACACCACACCAGCCCCAGCATTTT. V and J are TRBV7-2 and TRBJ1-5; D is perhaps TRBD1 (6 bases). Germline V gives CDR1 SGHTA, CDR2 FQGNSA. V shed 5 bases and J shed 7 bases, with 15 bases lying between them. This CDR3 spans 14 amino acids. The whole variable domain, filled in from reference TRBV7-2 and TRBJ1-5, reads GAGVSQSPSNKVTEKGKDVELRCDPISGHTALYWYRQSLGQGLEFLIYFQGNSAPDKSGLPSDRFSAERTGGSVSTLTIQRTQQEDSAVYLCASSLGTPHQPQHFGDGTRLSIL.

DNA for the CDR3: TGTGCCAGCAGCCTTCGGGCTAGCGGGAGTGGCGAGCAGTACTTC. Protein product: CASSLRASGSGEQYF. V and J are TRBV5-8 and TRBJ2-7; TRBD2 matches at 10 bases. CDR1 and CDR2 from the germline V gene are SGHTS and YDEGEE. V trimming: 4 bases; J trimming: 6 bases; junction bases outside the gene matches: 10. The CDR3 contains 15 residues.

The chain uses TRBV2 and TRBJ2-6, with TRBD2 matching 8 bases. The V gene's germline CDR1 is SNHLY and CDR2 FYNNEI. V was pared by 5 bases and J by 4 bases, with 7 bases of the junction left unmatched. The CDR3 totals 16 residues. The CDR3 loop is CASSPEAGVGANVLTF. DNA for the CDR3: TGTGCCAGCAGTCCAGAAGCGGGAGTGGGGGCCAACGTCCTGACTTTC.

This clone was seen a handful of times. The chain uses TRBV14 and TRBJ2-7; D is possibly TRBD1 (5 bases). Germline loops: CDR1 SGHDN, CDR2 FVKESK. V lost 1 base, J lost 0 bases, and 10 bases lay in between. This CDR3 has 15 residues. In DNA, the CDR3 is TGTGCCAGCAGCCAAGTTCAGGGCCTCTCCTACGAGCAGTACTTC. Translating it yields CASSQVQGLSYEQYF.

This clone was found once. The chain combines TRBV5-1 with TRBJ1-2, with 7 bases aligning to TRBD1. The CDR3 extends over 15 amino acids. Trimming at V came to 0 bases and at J to 6 bases, leaving 8 bases not matched to a gene. Germline-derived CDR1 and CDR2 are SGHRS and YFSETQ. CDR3 protein: CASSLAPGGGNGYTF. In DNA, the CDR3 is TGCGCCAGCAGCTTGGCCCCGGGAGGGGGCAATGGCTACACCTTC.

The V call is TRBV30, the J call TRBJ2-5; D is undetermined. V was trimmed by 5 bases and J by 2 bases, leaving 15 bases between them. Germline CDR1 is GTSNPN and CDR2 is SVGIG (reference sequence). This CDR3 comprises 14 residues. In nucleotides, the CDR3 is TGTGCCTGGCTCCCCAAAACGCTACAAGAGACCCAGTACTTC. Its translation is CAWLPKTLQETQYF. The complete variable domain, with remaining parts taken from reference TRBV30 and TRBJ2-5, reads SQTIHQWPATLVQPVGSPLSLECTVEGTSNPNLYWYRQAAGRGLQLLFYSVGIGQISSEVPQNLSASRPQDRQFILSSKKLLLSDSGFYLCAWLPKTLQETQYFGPGTRLLVL.

The chain has TRBV2 and TRBJ2-7; 8 positions match TRBD1. The length of the CDR3 is 14 residues. V gave up 7 bases and J gave up 0 bases; unmatched junction bases: 5. CDR1 and CDR2 (germline): SNHLY, FYNNEI. Here the CDR3 DNA reads TGTGCCAGCACCGAGGGGACAGGCTCCTACGAGCAGTACTTC. Protein product: CASTEGTGSYEQYF.

The chain links TRBV10-3 to TRBJ1-1, with 8 bases lining up with TRBD1. The CDR3 sequence is 17 residues long. The V and J ends lost 10 bases and 5 bases, in that order; junction bases with no gene match: 21. CDR1 and CDR2 (germline): ENHRY, SYGVKD. The CDR3 nucleotides read TGTGCCACCTTCCATGGACAGGGAGTCCGGAAAACTACTGAAGCTTTCTTT. Translated, it gives CATFHGQGVRKTTEAFF.

The chain combines TRBV5-1 with TRBJ2-7; 11 bases are shared with TRBD2. This CDR3 is built from 15 residues. CDR1 is SGHRS and CDR2 is YFSETQ in the germline V gene. V was pared by 4 bases and J by 1 base, with 4 bases of the junction left unmatched. The CDR3, as DNA: TGCGCCAGCAGCGTTACTAGCGGGAGATCCTACGAGCAGTACTTC. The encoded protein is CASSVTSGRSYEQYF.

This chain links TRBV19 with TRBJ1-2, with D tentatively TRBD1 (5 bases). Trimming left V 3 bases short and J 5 bases short, with 16 bases between. The CDR3 loop spans 15 amino acids. Germline assignment: CDR1 LNHDA and CDR2 SQIVND (reference sequence). CDR3 nucleotide sequence: TGTGCCAGTAGTATTGGTGGACAAGGCTTTTATGGCTACACCTTC. Translated: CASSIGGQGFYGYTF.

The rearrangement joins TRBV7-8 to TRBJ2-7; 10 bases map to TRBD2. The CDR3 is 16 amino acids. J gave up 7 bases and V 5 bases, and 14 bases lay outside the gene matches. CDR1 is SGHVS and CDR2 is FQNEAQ in the germline V gene. The CDR3 protein is CASSPEFLAGASEQYF. In nucleotides, the CDR3 is TGTGCCAGCAGCCCAGAGTTCCTAGCGGGAGCTTCTGAGCAGTACTTC.

The chain links TRBV7-7 to TRBJ2-1; 8 nucleotides match TRBD2. CDR3 length: 15 residues. The V gene's germline CDR1 is SSHAT and CDR2 FNYEAQ (reference sequence). The J segment lost 9 bases and the V segment lost 1 base, leaving 8 bases of the junction unmatched. In DNA form, the CDR3 reads TGTGCCAGCAGCTTAGGCCTAAGCGGGAGTACTGAGCAGTTCTTC. As protein: CASSLGLSGSTEQFF.

In this sample, this clone turned up a few times. Within the sample, other DNA sequences also encode this same CDR3. J is TRBJ1-5 and V is TRBV2; 9 nucleotides line up with TRBD1. Germline V gene sequence: CDR1 SNHLY, CDR2 FYNNEI. This CDR3 spans 14 amino acids. V shed 2 bases, J shed 5 bases, and the junction held 1 base outside the gene matches. The CDR3 DNA is TGTGCCAGCAGTGAAAGGACAGGGGATCAGCCCCAGCATTTT. Amino acid sequence: CASSERTGDQPQHF.

This chain uses TRBV18 with TRBJ1-5, with unresolved D. V shed 1 base and J shed 4 bases, with 11 bases lying between them. The CDR3 has 15 amino acids. Germline CDR1 and CDR2: KGHSH and LQKENI. The CDR3 DNA is TGTGCCAGCTCACCACGCCCTGCCGGGAATCAGCCCCAGCATTTT. Protein: CASSPRPAGNQPQHF.

The chain recombines TRBV19 with TRBJ1-5; D is unresolved. Trimming pared 6 bases from V and 6 bases from J, leaving 15 bases between. This CDR3 is built from 14 residues. Germline V lookup: CDR1 LNHDA, CDR2 SQIVND (reference sequence). Here the CDR3 DNA reads TGTGCCAGTAGACCATCAAGGGCGTTTCAGCCCCAGCATTTT. It yields the protein CASRPSRAFQPQHF.

The rearrangement uses TRBV30 and TRBJ2-3; D is possibly TRBD2 (7 bases). The CDR3 runs 14 residues. Germline V gene data show CDR1 as GTSNPN and CDR2 as SVGIG (reference sequence). V was pared by 0 bases and J by 4 bases, with 11 bases between. The CDR3 nucleotides are TGTGCCTGGAGTGTGGGGAGGGGGGCAGATACGCAGTATTTT. It is translated as CAWSVGRGADTQYF.

The gene calls are TRBV30 and TRBJ2-3; D is possibly TRBD1 (6 bases). CDR3 length equals 15 residues. Germline lookup yields CDR1 GTSNPN and CDR2 SVGIG (reference sequence). V lost 5 bases and J 1 base, leaving 16 bases between the germline ends. The DNA of the CDR3 is TGTGCCTGGGGGGGCGTTTCCGGCGGCACAGATACGCAGTATTTT. Translation: CAWGGVSGGTDTQYF.

The chain combines TRBV21-1 with TRBJ2-7; the table gives TRBD2 as D, unverified against the DNA. TRBV21-1 is reported as a pseudogene. This CDR3 spans 13 amino acids. CDR3 loop: CASSNRQEDEQYF. The CDR3 DNA reads TGTGCCAGCAGCAATAGGCAGGAGGACGAGCAGTACTTC.

The V call is TRBV28, the J call TRBJ1-1; TRBD1 agrees at 7 bases. Trimming took 2 bases from V and 4 from J; bases not matched to a gene: 7. The length of the CDR3 is 15 residues. Germline V gene sequence: CDR1 MDHEN, CDR2 SYDVKM. DNA of the CDR3: TGTGCCAGCAGTTTACACACAGGGGTCGGCACTGAAGCTTTCTTT. Its translation: CASSLHTGVGTEAFF. The entire variable domain, with the rest obtained from reference TRBV28 and TRBJ1-1, is as follows: DVKVTQSSRYLVKRTGEKVFLECVQDMDHENMFWYRQDPGLGLRLIYFSYDVKMKEKGDIPEGYSVSREKKERFSLILESASTNQTSMYLCASSLHTGVGTEAFFGQGTRLTVV.

The V and J genes are TRBV19 and TRBJ1-2; 9 nucleotides agree with TRBD1. The CDR3 runs 14 residues. CDR1 and CDR2 (germline): LNHDA, SQIVND (reference sequence). V dropped 9 bases and J dropped 4; count of bases not matched to a gene: 9. In DNA form, the CDR3 reads TGTGCCAGCCGCAGGGACAGGGTGCCCTATGGCTACACCTTC. Its protein is CASRRDRVPYGYTF.

About this clone itself: Other DNA sequences in this sample translate to the same CDR3. The J gene is TRBJ2-3, the V gene TRBV29-1; possibly TRBD2 for D (5 bases). Germline V gene lookup returns CDR1 SQVTM and CDR2 ANQGSEA. Trimming shortened V by 7 bases and J by 3 bases, and 14 bases separated the two germline ends. CDR3 size: 13 residues. The CDR3: CSARGRVTDTQYF. The CDR3 nucleotides are TGCAGCGCCCGGGGTCGAGTAACAGATACGCAGTATTTT.

This clone has a single count. The chain is built from TRBV27 and TRBJ1-4; TRBD1 matches at 9 bases. This CDR3 comprises 14 residues. The germline V gene has CDR1 MNHEY and CDR2 SMNVEV (reference sequence). V trimming: 6 bases; J trimming: 6 bases; junction bases outside the gene matches: 5. The CDR3 bases are TGTGCCAGCAGGGGGACAGGGAGGGATGAAAAACTGTTTTTT. This codes for CASRGTGRDEKLFF.

The chain recombines TRBV19 with TRBJ2-3, with D maybe TRBD2 (5 bases). The CDR3 spans 14 residues. V lost 6 bases to trimming and J lost 0 bases, with 10 bases between them. Per the germline V gene, CDR1 is LNHDA and CDR2 is SQIVND (reference sequence). CDR3 protein: CASSFRTSTDTQYF. CDR3 sequence (DNA): TGTGCCAGTAGCTTCAGGACTAGCACAGATACGCAGTATTTT.

This clone appeared a single time. Other DNA sequences in the sample encode the same CDR3. This chain links TRBV20-1 with TRBJ2-1; tentatively, D is TRBD1 (6 bases). The germline V and J ends were trimmed by 3 bases and 10 bases, with 7 bases remaining between them. CDR1 and CDR2 (germline): DFQATT, SNEGSKA (reference sequence). This CDR3 contains 10 residues. As DNA, the CDR3 is TGCAGTGCTAGGGGACAAGAGCAGTTCTTC. It specifies CSARGQEQFF.

This chain joins TRBV30 and TRBJ2-7; TRBD1 matches at 9 bases. CDR1 and CDR2 from the germline V gene are GTSNPN and SVGIG (reference sequence). The CDR3 is made up of 15 amino acids. V lost 3 bases to trimming and J lost 1 base; unmatched junction nucleotides: 7. The CDR3 spells CAWSFGTGYSYEQYF. CDR3 coding DNA: TGTGCCTGGAGCTTCGGGACAGGGTATTCCTACGAGCAGTACTTC.

The chain joins TRBV6-1 to TRBJ2-2; 8 bases are shared with TRBD2. Germline values: CDR1 MNHNS, CDR2 SASEGT. Trimming took 6 bases from V and 1 from J; bases not matched to a gene: 4. The CDR3 covers 15 residues. The CDR3 region has the DNA TGTGCCAGCAGGGGCGCGGGAGGGAACACCGGGGAGCTGTTTTTT. This translates into CASRGAGGNTGELFF.